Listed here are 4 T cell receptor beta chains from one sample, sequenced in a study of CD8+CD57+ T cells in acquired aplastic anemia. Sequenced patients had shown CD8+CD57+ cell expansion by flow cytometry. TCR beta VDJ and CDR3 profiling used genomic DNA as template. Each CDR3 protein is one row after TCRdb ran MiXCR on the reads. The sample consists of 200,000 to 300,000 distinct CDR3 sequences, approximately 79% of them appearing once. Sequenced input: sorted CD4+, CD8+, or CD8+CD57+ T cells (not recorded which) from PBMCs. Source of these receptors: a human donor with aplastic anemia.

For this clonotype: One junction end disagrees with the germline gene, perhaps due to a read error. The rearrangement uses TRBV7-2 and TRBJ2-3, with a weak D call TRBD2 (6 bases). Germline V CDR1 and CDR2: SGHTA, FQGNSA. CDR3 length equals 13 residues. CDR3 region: CASRYGGTATPYF. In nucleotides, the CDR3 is TGTGCCAGCAGGTACGGGGGAACTGCTACGCCGTATTTT.

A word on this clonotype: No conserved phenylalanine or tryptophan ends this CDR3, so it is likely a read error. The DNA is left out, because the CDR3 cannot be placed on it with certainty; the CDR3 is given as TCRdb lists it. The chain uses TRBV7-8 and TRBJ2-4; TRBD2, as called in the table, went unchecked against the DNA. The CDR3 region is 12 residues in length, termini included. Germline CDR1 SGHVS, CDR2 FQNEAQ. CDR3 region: CASSGAGSGTQY.

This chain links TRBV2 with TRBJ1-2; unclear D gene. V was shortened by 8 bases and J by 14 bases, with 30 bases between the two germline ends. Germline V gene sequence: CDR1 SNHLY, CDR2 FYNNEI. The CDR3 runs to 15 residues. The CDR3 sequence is CASGDGGAYNHGFTF. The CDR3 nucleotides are TGTGCCAGCGGCGACGGTGGAGCGTATAACCATGGCTTTACCTTC.

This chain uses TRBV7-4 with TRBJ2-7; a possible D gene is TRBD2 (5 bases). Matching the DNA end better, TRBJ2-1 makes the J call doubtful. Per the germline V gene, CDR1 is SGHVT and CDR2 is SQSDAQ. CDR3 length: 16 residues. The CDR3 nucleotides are TGTGCCAGCAGCGTAGTGGTTACCGGCAGTACCGAGGGCCAGTTCTTC. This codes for CASSVVVTGSTEGQFF.